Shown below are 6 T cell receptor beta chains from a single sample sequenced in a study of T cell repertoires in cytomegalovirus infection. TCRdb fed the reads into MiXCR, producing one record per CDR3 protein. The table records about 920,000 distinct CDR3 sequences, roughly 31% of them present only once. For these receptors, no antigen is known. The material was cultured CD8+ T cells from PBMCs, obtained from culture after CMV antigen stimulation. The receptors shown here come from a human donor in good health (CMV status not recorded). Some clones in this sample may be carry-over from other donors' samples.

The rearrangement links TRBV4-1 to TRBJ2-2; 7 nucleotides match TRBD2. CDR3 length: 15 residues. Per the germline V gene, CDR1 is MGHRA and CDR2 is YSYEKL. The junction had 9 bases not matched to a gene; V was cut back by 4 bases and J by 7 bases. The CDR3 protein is CASSPRVGEGGELFF. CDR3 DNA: TGCGCCAGCAGCCCCCGGGTGGGGGAGGGCGGGGAGCTGTTTTTT.

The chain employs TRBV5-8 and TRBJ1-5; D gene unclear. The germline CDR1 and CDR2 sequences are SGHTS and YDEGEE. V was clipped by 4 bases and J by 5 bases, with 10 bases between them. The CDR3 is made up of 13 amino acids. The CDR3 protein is CASSREEHQPQHF. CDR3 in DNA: TGTGCCAGCAGCCGCGAAGAGCATCAGCCCCAGCATTTT.

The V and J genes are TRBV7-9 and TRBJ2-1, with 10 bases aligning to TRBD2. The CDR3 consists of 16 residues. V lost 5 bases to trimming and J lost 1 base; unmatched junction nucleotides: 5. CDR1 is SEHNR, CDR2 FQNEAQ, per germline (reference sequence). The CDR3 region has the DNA TGTGCCAGCAGCCAGAGCGGGGGGGTTTCCTACAATGAGCAGTTCTTC. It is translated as CASSQSGGVSYNEQFF.

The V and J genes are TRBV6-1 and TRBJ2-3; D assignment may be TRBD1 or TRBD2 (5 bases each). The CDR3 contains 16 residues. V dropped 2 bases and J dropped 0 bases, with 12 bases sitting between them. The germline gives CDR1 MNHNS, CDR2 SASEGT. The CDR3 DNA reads TGTGCCAGCAGTGAAAGGGGAGTTTATAGCACAGATACGCAGTATTTT. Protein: CASSERGVYSTDTQYF.

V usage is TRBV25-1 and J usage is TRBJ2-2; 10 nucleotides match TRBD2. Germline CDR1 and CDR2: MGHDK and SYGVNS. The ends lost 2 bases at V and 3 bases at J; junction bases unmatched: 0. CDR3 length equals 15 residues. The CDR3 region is CASSELAGDTGELFF. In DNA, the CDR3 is TGTGCCAGCAGTGAACTAGCGGGGGACACCGGGGAGCTGTTTTTT.

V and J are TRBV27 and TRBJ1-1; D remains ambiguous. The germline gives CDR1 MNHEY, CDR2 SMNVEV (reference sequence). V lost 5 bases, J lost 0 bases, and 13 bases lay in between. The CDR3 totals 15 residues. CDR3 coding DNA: TGTGCCAGCAGTATTTACGGGGAAGTGAACACTGAAGCTTTCTTT. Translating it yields CASSIYGEVNTEAFF.